The 12 T cell receptor beta chains presented below share a single source sample, sequenced in a study of blood T cell repertoires in COVID-19. Data came from immunoSEQ multiplex PCR; TCRdb stores just in-frame clones and leaves some out. The table lists over 300,000 clones, more than 70% of them singletons. Sequenced input: peripheral blood. The receptors were gathered from a man between 35 and 55 years old with acute or convalescent COVID-19.

The chain carries TRBV6-5 and TRBJ2-7; 9 bases match TRBD1. The CDR3 is 15 amino acids. Germline CDR1 is MNHEY and CDR2 is SVGAGI. Trimming at V came to 1 base and at J to 3 bases, leaving 4 bases not matched to a gene. The DNA for the CDR3 is TGTGCCAGCAGTTACTGGACAGGGGTGGGCTACGAGCAGTACTTC. The encoded protein is CASSYWTGVGYEQYF.

The V and J genes are TRBV5-8 and TRBJ2-7; tentative D call: TRBD1 (7 bases). V was shortened by 4 bases and J by 4 bases, with 15 bases between the two germline ends. Germline V gives CDR1 SGHTS, CDR2 YDEGEE. The CDR3 covers 14 residues. CDR3 nucleotide sequence: TGTGCCAGCAGCCCTGGCGGGACAGTGTACGAGCAGTACTTC. Its protein is CASSPGGTVYEQYF.

The J gene is TRBJ2-7, the V gene TRBV27; D remains ambiguous. In germline, CDR1 is MNHEY, CDR2 SMNVEV (reference sequence). The CDR3 spans 15 residues. Trimming took off 3 bases at V and 0 bases at J, with 12 bases between the two ends. The CDR3 DNA follows: TGTGCCAGCAGTTTGGTAGACTCGAGCTCCTACGAGCAGTACTTC. It specifies CASSLVDSSSYEQYF.

The V call is TRBV18, the J call TRBJ2-2, with D unclear. The germline V gene has CDR1 KGHSH and CDR2 LQKENI. This CDR3 comprises 15 residues. The germline V and J ends were trimmed by 3 bases and 3 bases, with 11 bases remaining between them. This CDR3 is CASSPWVRDTGELFF. In DNA, the CDR3 is TGTGCCAGCTCACCCTGGGTCCGGGACACCGGGGAGCTGTTTTTT.

The chain links TRBV19 to TRBJ2-7; D perhaps matches TRBD1 (6 bases). Between the trimmed V and J ends, which lost 9 bases and 2 bases, there was a span of 23 bases. Germline V gene sequence: CDR1 LNHDA, CDR2 SQIVND (reference sequence). This CDR3 comprises 16 residues. This chain's CDR3 is CASRIEQQGSTYEQYF. The CDR3 coding sequence is TGTGCCAGCCGTATTGAACAACAGGGATCGACCTACGAGCAGTACTTC. The variable domain in full, with the rest retrieved from reference TRBV19 and TRBJ2-7, is DGGITQSPKYLFRKEGQNVTLSCEQNLNHDAMYWYRQDPGQGLRLIYYSQIVNDFQKGDIAEGYSVSREKKESFPLTVTSAQKNPTAFYLCASRIEQQGSTYEQYFGPGTRLTVT.

Comments on this clone: The same CDR3 also results from other DNA sequences found in this sample. The chain carries TRBV7-8 and TRBJ2-5, with 9 bases that match TRBD1. Germline V gives CDR1 SGHVS, CDR2 FQNEAQ. After removal of 6 bases from V and 4 bases from J, the junction contained 3 bases not matched to a gene. The CDR3 is 13 residues long. DNA for the CDR3: TGTGCCAGCAGTCCGACAGGGGGAGAGACCCAGTACTTC. Translated: CASSPTGGETQYF.

The chain combines TRBV6-1 with TRBJ1-2; no definite D call. Per germline, CDR1 MNHNS and CDR2 SASEGT. The CDR3 runs 15 residues. Trimming removed 0 bases from V and 4 bases from J, with 12 bases in between. The DNA for the CDR3 is TGTGCCAGCAGTGAAGCCTGGGAGGAGGCCTATGGCTACACCTTC. Residues: CASSEAWEEAYGYTF.

The V gene is TRBV6-6, the J gene TRBJ2-7, with D tentatively TRBD2 (5 bases). CDR3 length equals 10 residues. Trimming took off 10 bases at V and 3 bases at J, with 7 bases between the two ends. CDR1 and CDR2 from the germline V gene are MNHNY and SVGAGI (reference sequence). The CDR3 DNA sequence: TGTGCCACGAGGGACTACGAGCAGTACTTC. This gives the protein CATRDYEQYF.

This clone turned up a few times. The V gene is TRBV6-1, the J gene TRBJ1-1; 9 nucleotides line up with TRBD1. There are 15 residues in the CDR3. V was pared by 2 bases and J by 6 bases, with 7 bases of the junction left unmatched. Germline V gene lookup returns CDR1 MNHNS and CDR2 SASEGT. As DNA, the CDR3 is TGTGCCAGCAGTGAACCGGGACAGGGTACCGCTGAAGCTTTCTTT. Translating it yields CASSEPGQGTAEAFF.

The genes are TRBV6-5 and TRBJ1-1, with 7 bases identical to TRBD1. V shed 5 bases and J 8 bases; nucleotides not matched to a gene: 5. Germline lookup yields CDR1 MNHEY and CDR2 SVGAGI. The CDR3 spans 12 residues. The CDR3 here is CASSRTGVEAFF. The CDR3 nucleotides read TGTGCCAGCAGTCGTACAGGGGTGGAAGCTTTCTTT.

V usage is TRBV5-1 and J usage is TRBJ2-5; perhaps TRBD2 as D (6 bases). From germline, CDR1 is SGHRS and CDR2 YFSETQ. The CDR3 runs 14 residues. The V end lost 1 base, the J end lost 3 bases, and 10 bases lay between the germline ends. Here the CDR3 reads CASSLSLAKETQYF. Written as DNA, the CDR3 is TGCGCCAGCAGCTTGTCTCTAGCGAAAGAGACCCAGTACTTC.

V is TRBV11-2 and J is TRBJ1-6; 8 nucleotides align to TRBD1. This CDR3 is 14 amino acids long. V lost 9 bases to trimming and J lost 8 bases; unmatched junction nucleotides: 9. Per the germline V gene, CDR1 is SGHAT and CDR2 is FQNNGV. The CDR3 loop reads CARVVTGGDSPLHF. CDR3 nucleotides: TGTGCCAGAGTGGTCACAGGGGGTGATTCACCCCTCCACTTT.